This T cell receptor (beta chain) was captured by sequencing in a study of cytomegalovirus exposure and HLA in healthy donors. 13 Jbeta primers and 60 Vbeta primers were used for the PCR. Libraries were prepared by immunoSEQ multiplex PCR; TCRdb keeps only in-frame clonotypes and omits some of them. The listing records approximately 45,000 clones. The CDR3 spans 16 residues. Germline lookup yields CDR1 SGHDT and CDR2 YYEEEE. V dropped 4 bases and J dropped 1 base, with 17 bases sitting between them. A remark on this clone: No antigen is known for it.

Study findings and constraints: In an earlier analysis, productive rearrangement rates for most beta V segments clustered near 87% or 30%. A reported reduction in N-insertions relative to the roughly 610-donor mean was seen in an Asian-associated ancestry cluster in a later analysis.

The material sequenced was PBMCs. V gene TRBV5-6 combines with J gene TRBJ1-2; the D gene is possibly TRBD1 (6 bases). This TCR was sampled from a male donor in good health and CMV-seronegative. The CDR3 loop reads CASSPDQGTINYGYTF. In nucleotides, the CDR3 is TGTGCCAGCAGCCCTGATCAGGGGACCATTAACTATGGCTACACCTTC.